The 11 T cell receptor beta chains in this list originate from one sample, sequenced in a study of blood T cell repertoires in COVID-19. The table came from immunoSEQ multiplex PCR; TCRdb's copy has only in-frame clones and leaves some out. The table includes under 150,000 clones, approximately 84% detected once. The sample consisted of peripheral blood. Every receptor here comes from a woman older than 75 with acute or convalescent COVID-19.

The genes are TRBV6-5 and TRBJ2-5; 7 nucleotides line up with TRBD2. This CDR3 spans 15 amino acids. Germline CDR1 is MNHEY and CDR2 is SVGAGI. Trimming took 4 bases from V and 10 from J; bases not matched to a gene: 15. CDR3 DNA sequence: TGTGCCAGCAGTTTTGTTCGGTCTCCCCCGGGGGGCCAGTACTTC. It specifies CASSFVRSPPGGQYF.

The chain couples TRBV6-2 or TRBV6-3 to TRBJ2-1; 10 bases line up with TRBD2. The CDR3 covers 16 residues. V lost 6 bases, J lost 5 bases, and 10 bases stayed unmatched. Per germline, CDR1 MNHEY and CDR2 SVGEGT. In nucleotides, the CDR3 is TGTGCCAGCAGCCCCCGCCCCCTAGCGGGGGACAATGAGCAGTTCTTC. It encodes CASSPRPLAGDNEQFF.

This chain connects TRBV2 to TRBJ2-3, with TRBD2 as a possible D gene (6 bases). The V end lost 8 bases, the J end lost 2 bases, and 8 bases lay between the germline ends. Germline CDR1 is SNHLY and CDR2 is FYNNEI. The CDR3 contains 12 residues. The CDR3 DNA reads TGTGCCAGCGGGACTTTCACAGATACGCAGTATTTT. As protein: CASGTFTDTQYF.

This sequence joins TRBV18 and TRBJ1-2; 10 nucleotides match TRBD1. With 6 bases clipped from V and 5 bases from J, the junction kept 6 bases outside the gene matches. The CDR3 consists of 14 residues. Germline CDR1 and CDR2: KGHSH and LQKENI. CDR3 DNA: TGTGCCAGCTCGAAATGGGACAGGGGTTATGGCTACACCTTC. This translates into CASSKWDRGYGYTF.

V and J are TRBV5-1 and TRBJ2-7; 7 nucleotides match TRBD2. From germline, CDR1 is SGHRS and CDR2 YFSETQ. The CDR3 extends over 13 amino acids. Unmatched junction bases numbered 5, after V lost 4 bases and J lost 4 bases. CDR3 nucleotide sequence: TGCGCCAGCAGCGGGACTACCGCTTACGAGCAGTACTTC. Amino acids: CASSGTTAYEQYF.

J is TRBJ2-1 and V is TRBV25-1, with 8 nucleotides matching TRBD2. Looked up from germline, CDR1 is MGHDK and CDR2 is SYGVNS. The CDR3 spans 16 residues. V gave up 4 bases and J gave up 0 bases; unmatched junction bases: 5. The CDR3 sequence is CASSGQSGSSYNEQFF. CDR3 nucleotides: TGTGCCAGCAGTGGCCAGAGCGGGAGCTCCTACAATGAGCAGTTCTTC.

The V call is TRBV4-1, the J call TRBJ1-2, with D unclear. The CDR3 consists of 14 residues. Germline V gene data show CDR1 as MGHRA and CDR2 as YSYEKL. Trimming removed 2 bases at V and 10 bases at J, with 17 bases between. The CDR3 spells CASSQYFGGGSYTF. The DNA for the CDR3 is TGCGCCAGCAGCCAATACTTCGGAGGAGGGTCCTACACCTTC.

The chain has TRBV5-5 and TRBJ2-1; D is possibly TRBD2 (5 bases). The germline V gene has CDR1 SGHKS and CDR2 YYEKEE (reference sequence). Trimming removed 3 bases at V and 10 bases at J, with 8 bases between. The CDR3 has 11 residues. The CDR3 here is CASSWSGEQFF. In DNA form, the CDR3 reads TGTGCCAGCAGCTGGAGCGGCGAGCAGTTCTTC.

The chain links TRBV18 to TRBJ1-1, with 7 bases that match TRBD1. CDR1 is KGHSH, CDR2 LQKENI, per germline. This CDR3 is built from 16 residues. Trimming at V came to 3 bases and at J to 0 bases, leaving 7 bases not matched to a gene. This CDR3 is CASSPFSTGMNTEAFF. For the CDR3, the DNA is TGTGCCAGCTCACCCTTTTCGACAGGGATGAACACTGAAGCTTTCTTT.

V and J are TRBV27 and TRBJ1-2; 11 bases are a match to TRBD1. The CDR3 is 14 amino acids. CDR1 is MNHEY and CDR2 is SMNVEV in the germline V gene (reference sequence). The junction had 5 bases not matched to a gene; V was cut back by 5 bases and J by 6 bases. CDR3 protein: CASSPRTGGHGYTF. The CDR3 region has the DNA TGTGCCAGCAGTCCACGGACAGGGGGCCATGGCTACACCTTC.

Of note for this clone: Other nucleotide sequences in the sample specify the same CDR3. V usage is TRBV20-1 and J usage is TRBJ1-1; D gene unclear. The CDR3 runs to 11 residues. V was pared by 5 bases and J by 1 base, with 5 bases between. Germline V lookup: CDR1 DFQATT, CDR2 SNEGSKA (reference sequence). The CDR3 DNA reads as TGCAGTGCTCCCCGGAACACTGAAGCTTTCTTT. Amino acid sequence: CSAPRNTEAFF.